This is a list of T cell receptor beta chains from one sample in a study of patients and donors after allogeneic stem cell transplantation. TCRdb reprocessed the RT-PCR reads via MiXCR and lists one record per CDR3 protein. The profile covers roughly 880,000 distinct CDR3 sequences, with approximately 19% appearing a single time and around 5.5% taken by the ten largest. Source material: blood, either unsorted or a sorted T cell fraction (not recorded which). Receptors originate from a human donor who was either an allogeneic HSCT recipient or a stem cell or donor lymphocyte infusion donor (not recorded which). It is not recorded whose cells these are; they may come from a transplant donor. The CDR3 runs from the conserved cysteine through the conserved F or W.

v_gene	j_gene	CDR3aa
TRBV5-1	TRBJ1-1	CASSLDSQTNTEAFF
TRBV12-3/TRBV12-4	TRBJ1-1	CASSLLQVPGGEAFF
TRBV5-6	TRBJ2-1	CASSQVTAGRYNEQFF
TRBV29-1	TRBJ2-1	CSVGLAGRSYNEQFF
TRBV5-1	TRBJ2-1	CASSSDREVYNEQFF
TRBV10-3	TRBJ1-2	CATGNRFDYGYTF
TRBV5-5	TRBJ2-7	CASSSTGTGSSYEQYF
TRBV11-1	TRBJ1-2	CASSLDGGGYTF
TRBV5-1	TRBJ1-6	CASRAKGTGVSYNSPLHF
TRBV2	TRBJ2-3	CASSESRTDTQYF
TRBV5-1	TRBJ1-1	CASSPGRGDLGTEAFF
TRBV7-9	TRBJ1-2	CASSVTGLNYGYTF
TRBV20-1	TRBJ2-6	CSARDRAGANVLTF